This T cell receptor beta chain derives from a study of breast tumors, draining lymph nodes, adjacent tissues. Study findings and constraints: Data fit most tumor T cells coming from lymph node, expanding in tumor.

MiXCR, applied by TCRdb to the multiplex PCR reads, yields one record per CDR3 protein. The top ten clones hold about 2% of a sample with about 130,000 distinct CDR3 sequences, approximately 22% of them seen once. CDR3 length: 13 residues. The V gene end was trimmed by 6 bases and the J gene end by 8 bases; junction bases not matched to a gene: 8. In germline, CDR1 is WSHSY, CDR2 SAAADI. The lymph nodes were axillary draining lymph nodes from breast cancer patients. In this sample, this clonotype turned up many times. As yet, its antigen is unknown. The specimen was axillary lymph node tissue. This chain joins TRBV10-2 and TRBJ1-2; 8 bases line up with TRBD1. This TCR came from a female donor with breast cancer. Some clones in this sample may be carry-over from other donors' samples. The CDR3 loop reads CASSGDRSLGYTF. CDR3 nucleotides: TGCGCCAGCAGCGGGGACAGGAGCTTGGGCTACACCTTC.